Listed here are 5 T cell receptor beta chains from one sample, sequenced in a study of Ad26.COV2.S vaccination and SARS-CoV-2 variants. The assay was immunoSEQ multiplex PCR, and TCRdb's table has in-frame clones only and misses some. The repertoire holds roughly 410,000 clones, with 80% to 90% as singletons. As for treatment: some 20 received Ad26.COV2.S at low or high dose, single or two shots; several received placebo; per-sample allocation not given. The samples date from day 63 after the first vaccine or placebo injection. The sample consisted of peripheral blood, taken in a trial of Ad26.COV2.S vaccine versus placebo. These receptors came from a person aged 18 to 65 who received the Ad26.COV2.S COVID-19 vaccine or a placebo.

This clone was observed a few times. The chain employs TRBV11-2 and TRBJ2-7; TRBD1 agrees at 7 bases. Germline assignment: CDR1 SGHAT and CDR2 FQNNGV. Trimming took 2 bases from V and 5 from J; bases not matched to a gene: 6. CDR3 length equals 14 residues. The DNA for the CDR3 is TGTGCCAGCAGCTTAACAGGGGTAATCAACGAGCAGTACTTC. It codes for CASSLTGVINEQYF.

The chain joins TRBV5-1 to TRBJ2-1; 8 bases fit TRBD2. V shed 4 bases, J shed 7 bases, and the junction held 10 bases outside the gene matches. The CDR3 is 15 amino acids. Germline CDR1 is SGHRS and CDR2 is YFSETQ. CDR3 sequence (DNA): TGCGCCAGCAGCCAGTCGGGAGGGCCGAGAAATGAGCAGTTCTTC. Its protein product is CASSQSGGPRNEQFF.

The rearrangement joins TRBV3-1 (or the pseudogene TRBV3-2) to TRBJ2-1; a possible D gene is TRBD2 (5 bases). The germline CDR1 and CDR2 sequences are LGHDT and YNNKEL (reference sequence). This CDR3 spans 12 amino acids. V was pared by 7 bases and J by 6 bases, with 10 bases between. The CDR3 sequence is CASKGDGNEQFF. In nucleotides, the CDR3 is TGTGCCAGCAAGGGAGACGGCAATGAGCAGTTCTTC.

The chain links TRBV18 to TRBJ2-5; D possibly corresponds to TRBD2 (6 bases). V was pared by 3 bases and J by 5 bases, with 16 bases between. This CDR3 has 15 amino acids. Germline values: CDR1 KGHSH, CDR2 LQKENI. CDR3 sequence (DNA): TGTGCCAGCTCACCTCTGGGGAGGCAAGGGGAGACCCAGTACTTC. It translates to CASSPLGRQGETQYF.

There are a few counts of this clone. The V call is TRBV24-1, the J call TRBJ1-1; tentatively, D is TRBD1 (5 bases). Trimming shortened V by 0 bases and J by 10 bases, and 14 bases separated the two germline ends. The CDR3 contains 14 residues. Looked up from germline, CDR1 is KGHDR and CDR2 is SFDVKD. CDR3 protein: CATSDLVDSGGAFF. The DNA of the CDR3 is TGTGCCACCAGTGATTTGGTCGACAGCGGGGGAGCTTTCTTT.